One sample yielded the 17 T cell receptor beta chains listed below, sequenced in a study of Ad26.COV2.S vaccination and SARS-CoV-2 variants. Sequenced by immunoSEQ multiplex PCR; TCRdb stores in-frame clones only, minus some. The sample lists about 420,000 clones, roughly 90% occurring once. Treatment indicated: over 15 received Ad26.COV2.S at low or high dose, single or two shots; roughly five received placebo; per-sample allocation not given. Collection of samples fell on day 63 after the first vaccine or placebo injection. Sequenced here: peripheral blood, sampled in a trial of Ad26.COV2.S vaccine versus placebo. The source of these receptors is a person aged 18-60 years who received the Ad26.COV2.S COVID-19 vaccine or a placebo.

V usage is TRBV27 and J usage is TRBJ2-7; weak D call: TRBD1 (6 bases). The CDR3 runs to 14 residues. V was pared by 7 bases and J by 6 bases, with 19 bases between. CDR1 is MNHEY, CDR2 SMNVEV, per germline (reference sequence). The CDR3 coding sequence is TGTGCCAGCACCCCCAGGGGAGAAGGGGGCGAGCAGTACTTC. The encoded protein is CASTPRGEGGEQYF.

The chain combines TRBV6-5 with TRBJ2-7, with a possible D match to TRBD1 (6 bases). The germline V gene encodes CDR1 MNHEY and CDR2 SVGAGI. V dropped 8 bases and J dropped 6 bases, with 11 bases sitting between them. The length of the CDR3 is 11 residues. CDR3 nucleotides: TGTGCCAGCTATAAAGGGGGCGAGCAGTACTTC. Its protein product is CASYKGGEQYF.

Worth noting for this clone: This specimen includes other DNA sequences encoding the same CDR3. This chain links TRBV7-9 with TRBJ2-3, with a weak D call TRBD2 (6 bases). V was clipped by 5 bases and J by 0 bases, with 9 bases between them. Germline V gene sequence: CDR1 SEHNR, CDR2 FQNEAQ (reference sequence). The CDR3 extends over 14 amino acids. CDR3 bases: TGTGCCAGCAGCCCCGGGACTAGCACAGATACGCAGTATTTT. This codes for CASSPGTSTDTQYF. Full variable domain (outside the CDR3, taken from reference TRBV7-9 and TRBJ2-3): DTGVSQNPRHKITKRGQNVTFRCDPISEHNRLYWYRQTLGQGPEFLTYFQNEAQLEKSRLLSDRFSAERPKGSFSTLEIQRTEQGDSAMYLCASSPGTSTDTQYFGPGTRLTVL.

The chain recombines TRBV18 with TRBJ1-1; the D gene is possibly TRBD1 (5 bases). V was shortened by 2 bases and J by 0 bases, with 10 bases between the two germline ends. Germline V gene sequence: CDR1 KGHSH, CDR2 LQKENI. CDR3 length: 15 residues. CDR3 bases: TGTGCCAGCTCACCAGAGCAGGGTCTGAACACTGAAGCTTTCTTT. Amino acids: CASSPEQGLNTEAFF. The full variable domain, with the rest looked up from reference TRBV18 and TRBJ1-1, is NAGVMQNPRHLVRRRGQEARLRCSPMKGHSHVYWYRQLPEEGLKFMVYLQKENIIDESGMPKERFSAEFPKEGPSILRIQQVVRGDSAAYFCASSPEQGLNTEAFFGQGTRLTVV.

CDR3 sequence (DNA): TGTGCCAGTAGGGCTTCCGGCTACACCTTC. Translating it yields CASRASGYTF. V and J are TRBV19 and TRBJ1-2; D is undetermined. Germline values: CDR1 LNHDA, CDR2 SQIVND (reference sequence). The CDR3 consists of 10 residues. Trimming pared 6 bases from V and 8 bases from J, leaving 7 bases between.

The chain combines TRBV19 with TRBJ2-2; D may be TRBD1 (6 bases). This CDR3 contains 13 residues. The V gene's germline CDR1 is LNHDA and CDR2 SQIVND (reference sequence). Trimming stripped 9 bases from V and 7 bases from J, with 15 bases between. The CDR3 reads CASQTGMDGELFF. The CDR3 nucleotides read TGTGCCAGCCAAACAGGGATGGACGGGGAGCTGTTTTTT.

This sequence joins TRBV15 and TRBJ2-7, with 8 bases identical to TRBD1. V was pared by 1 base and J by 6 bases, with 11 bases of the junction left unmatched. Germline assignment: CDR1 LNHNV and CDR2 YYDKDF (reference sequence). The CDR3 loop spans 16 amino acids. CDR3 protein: CATSRGRQGWGLEQYF. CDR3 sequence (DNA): TGTGCCACCAGCAGAGGCAGACAGGGGTGGGGGCTCGAGCAGTACTTC.

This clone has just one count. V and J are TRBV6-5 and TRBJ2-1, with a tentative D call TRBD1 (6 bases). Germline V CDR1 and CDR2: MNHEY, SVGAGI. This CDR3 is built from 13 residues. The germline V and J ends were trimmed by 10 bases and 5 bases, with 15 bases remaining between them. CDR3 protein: CAITGSGHNEQFF. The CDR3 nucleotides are TGTGCCATTACAGGGTCTGGCCACAATGAGCAGTTCTTC.

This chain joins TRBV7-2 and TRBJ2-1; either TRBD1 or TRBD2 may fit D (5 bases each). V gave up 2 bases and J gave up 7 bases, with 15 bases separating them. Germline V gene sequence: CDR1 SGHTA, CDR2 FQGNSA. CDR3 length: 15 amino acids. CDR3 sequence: CASSLWGLPGNEQFF. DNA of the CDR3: TGTGCCAGCAGCTTATGGGGCCTCCCGGGGAATGAGCAGTTCTTC.

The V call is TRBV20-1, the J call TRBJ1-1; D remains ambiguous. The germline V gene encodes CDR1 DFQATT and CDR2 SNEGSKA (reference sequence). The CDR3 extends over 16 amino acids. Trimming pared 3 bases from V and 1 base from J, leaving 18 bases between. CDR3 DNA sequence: TGCAGTGCTAGTAGGGTCCGGGGTGGGCAGAACACTGAAGCTTTCTTT. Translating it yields CSASRVRGGQNTEAFF.

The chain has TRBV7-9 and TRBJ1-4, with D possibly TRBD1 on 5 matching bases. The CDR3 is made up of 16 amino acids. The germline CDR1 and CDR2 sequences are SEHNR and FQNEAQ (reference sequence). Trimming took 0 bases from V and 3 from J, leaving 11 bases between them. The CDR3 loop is CASSLADSRPNEKLFF. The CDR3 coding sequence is TGTGCCAGCAGCTTAGCAGACAGTCGGCCTAATGAAAAACTGTTTTTT. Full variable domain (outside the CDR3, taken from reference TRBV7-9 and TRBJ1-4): DTGVSQNPRHKITKRGQNVTFRCDPISEHNRLYWYRQTLGQGPEFLTYFQNEAQLEKSRLLSDRFSAERPKGSFSTLEIQRTEQGDSAMYLCASSLADSRPNEKLFFGSGTQLSVL.

CDR3 protein: CASSLRGGTTYEQYF. In DNA, the CDR3 is TGTGCCAGCAGTTTACGCGGCGGGACTACCTACGAGCAGTACTTC. The chain joins TRBV27 to TRBJ2-7; 7 bases map to TRBD2. CDR1 and CDR2 from the germline V gene are MNHEY and SMNVEV (reference sequence). The CDR3 is 15 residues long. With 2 bases clipped from V and 2 bases from J, the junction kept 6 bases outside the gene matches.

Written as DNA, the CDR3 is TGTGCCAGCAGTTACATAGGGTATAATGAAAAACTGTTTTTT. Protein product: CASSYIGYNEKLFF. The chain is built from TRBV6-5 and TRBJ1-4, with unresolved D. The CDR3 has 14 residues. Germline V lookup: CDR1 MNHEY, CDR2 SVGAGI. With 2 bases removed from V and 4 bases from J, the gap between germline ends came to 8 bases.

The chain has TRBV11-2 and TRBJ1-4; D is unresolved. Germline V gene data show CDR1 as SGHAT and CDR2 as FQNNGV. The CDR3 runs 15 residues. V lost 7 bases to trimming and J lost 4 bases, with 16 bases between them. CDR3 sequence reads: CASNTALGSNEKLFF. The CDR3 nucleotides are TGTGCCAGCAACACAGCGTTGGGGAGTAATGAAAAACTGTTTTTT.

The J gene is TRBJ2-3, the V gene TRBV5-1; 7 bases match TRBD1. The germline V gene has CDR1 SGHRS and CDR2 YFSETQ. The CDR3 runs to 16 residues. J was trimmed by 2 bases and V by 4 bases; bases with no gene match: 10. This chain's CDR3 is CASSLTIGQVTDTQYF. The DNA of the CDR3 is TGCGCCAGCAGCCTGACCATCGGACAGGTCACAGATACGCAGTATTTT. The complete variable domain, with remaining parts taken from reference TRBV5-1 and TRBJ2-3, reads KAGVTQTPRYLIKTRGQQVTLSCSPISGHRSVSWYQQTPGQGLQFLFEYFSETQRNKGNFPGRFSGRQFSNSRSEMNVSTLELGDSALYLCASSLTIGQVTDTQYFGPGTRLTVL.

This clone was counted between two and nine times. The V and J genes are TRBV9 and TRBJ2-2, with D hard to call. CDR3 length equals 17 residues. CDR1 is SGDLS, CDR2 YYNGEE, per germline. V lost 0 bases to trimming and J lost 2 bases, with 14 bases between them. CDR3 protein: CASSVASLWANTGELFF. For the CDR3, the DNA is TGTGCCAGCAGCGTAGCTTCTCTCTGGGCAAACACCGGGGAGCTGTTTTTT.

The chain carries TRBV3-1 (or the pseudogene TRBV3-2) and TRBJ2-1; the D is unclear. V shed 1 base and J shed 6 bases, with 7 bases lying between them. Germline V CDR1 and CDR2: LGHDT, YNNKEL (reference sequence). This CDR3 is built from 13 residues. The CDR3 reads CASSQARSNEQFF. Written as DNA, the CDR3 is TGTGCCAGCAGCCAAGCCCGCAGCAATGAGCAGTTCTTC.